One sample yielded the 2 T cell receptor beta chains listed below, sequenced in a study of blood T cell repertoires in COVID-19. Assay used: immunoSEQ multiplex PCR; TCRdb lists only in-frame clones, some missing. Among about 150,000 clones listed, approximately 80% were seen once. Source material: PBMCs or T cells enriched from blood (not recorded which). The source is a man aged 65 to 85 who had been exposed to COVID-19.

This chain connects TRBV5-8 to TRBJ2-7; D is uncertain. This CDR3 contains 13 residues. Trimming removed 5 bases at V and 3 bases at J, with 12 bases between. Germline V gene data show CDR1 as SGHTS and CDR2 as YDEGEE. The CDR3 DNA sequence: TGTGCCAGCAGGCTCGGTGTCGACTACGAGCAGTACTTC. It codes for CASRLGVDYEQYF.

CDR3 sequence: CATSREGRTDTQYF. The CDR3 region has the DNA TGTGCCACCAGCAGAGAAGGGAGAACAGATACGCAGTATTTT. The rearrangement links TRBV15 to TRBJ2-3; possibly TRBD2 for D (5 bases). The V gene lost 0 bases and the J gene lost 3 bases, with 7 bases spanning the gap. The CDR3 contains 14 residues. CDR1 and CDR2 (germline): LNHNV, YYDKDF (reference sequence).